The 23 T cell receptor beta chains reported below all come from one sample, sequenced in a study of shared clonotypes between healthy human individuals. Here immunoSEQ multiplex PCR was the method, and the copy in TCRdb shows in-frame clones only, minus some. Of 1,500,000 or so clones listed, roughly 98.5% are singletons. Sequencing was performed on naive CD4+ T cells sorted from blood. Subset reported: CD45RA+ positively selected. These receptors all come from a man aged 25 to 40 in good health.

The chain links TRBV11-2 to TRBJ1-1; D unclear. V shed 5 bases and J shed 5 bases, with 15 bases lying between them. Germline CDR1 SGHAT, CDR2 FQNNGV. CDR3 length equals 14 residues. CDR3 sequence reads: CASSGRFRVTEAFF. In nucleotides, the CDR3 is TGTGCCAGCAGCGGAAGGTTCCGGGTAACTGAAGCTTTCTTT.

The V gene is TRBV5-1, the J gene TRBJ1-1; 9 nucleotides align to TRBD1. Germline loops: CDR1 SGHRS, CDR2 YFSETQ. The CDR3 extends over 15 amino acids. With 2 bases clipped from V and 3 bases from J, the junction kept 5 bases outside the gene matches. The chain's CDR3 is CASSLQGAQDTEAFF. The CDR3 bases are TGCGCCAGCAGCTTACAGGGGGCGCAAGACACTGAAGCTTTCTTT. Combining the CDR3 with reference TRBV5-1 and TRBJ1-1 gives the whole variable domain KAGVTQTPRYLIKTRGQQVTLSCSPISGHRSVSWYQQTPGQGLQFLFEYFSETQRNKGNFPGRFSGRQFSNSRSEMNVSTLELGDSALYLCASSLQGAQDTEAFFGQGTRLTVV.

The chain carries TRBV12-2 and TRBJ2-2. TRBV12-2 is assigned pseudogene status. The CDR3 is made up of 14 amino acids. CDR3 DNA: TGTGCAAGTCGCTTAGGGCGAAGGACCGGGGAGCTGTTTTTT. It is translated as CASRLGRRTGELFF.

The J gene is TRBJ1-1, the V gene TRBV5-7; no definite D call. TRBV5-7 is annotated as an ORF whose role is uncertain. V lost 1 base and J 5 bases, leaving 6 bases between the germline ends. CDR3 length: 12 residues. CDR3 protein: CASSLSRTEAFF. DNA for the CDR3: TGTGCCAGCAGCTTGTCGCGGACTGAAGCTTTCTTT.

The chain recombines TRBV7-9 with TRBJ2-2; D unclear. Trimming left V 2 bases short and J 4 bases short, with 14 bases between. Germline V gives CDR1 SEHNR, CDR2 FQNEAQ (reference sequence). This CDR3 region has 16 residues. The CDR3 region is CASSLSEVRPTGELFF. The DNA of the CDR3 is TGTGCCAGCAGCTTATCTGAGGTTAGACCCACCGGGGAGCTGTTTTTT.

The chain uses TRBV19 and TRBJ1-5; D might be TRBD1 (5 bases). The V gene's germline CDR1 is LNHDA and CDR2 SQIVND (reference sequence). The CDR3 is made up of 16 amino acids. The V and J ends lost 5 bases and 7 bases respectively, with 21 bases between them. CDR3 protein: CASSGVLGRVAQPQHF. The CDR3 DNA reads TGTGCCAGTAGTGGGGTTCTCGGCAGGGTTGCGCAGCCCCAGCATTTT.

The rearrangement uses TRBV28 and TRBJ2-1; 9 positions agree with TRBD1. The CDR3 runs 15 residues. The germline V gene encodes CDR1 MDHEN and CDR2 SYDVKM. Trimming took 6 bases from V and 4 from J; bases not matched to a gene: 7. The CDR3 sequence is CASSRGTGHYNEQFF. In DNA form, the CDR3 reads TGTGCCAGCAGCCGCGGGACAGGGCATTACAATGAGCAGTTCTTC.

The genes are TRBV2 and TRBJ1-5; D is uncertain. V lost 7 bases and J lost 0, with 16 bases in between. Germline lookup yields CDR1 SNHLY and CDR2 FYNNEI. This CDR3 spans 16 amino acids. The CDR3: CASTVRGFNSNQPQHF. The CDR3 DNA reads TGTGCCAGCACCGTTCGCGGGTTCAATAGCAATCAGCCCCAGCATTTT.

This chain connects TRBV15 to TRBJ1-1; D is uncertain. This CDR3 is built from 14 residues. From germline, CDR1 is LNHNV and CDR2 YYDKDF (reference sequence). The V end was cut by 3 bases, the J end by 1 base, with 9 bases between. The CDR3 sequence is CATSRLGQNTEAFF. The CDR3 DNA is TGTGCCACCAGCAGGCTAGGGCAGAACACTGAAGCTTTCTTT. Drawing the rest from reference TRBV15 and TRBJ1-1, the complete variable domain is DAMVIQNPRYQVTQFGKPVTLSCSQTLNHNVMYWYQQKSSQAPKLLFHYYDKDFNNEADTPDNFQSRRPNTSFCFLDIRSPGLGDTAMYLCATSRLGQNTEAFFGQGTRLTVV.

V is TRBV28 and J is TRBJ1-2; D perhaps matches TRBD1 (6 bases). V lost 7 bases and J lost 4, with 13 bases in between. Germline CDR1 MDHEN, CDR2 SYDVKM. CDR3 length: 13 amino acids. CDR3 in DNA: TGTGCCAGCAAGGACAGAGACGTCTATGGCTACACCTTC. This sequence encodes CASKDRDVYGYTF.

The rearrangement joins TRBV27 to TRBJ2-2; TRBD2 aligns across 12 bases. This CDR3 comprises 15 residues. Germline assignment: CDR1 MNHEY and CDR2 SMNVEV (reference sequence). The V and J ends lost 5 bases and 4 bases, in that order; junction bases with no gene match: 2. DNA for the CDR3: TGTGCCAGCAGTCAGACTAGCGGGAGCACCGGGGAGCTGTTTTTT. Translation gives CASSQTSGSTGELFF.

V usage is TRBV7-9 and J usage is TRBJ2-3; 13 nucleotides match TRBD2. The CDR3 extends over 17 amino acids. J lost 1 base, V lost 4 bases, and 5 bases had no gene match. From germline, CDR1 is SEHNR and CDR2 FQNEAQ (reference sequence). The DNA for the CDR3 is TGTGCCAGCAGCTCGACTAGCGGGAGGATTCGCACAGATACGCAGTATTTT. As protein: CASSSTSGRIRTDTQYF.

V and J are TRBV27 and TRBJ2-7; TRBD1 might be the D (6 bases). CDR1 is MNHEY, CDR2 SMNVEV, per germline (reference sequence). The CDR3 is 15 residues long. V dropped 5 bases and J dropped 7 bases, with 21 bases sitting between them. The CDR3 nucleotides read TGTGCCAGCAGTCCCTTGACAGGACCTTCTGGGGAGCAGTACTTC. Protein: CASSPLTGPSGEQYF.

Here the CDR3 DNA reads TGTGCCAGCAGCTCCCGGGGGGGTTGGGAGCAGTACTTC. Translation gives CASSSRGGWEQYF. The chain couples TRBV7-8 to TRBJ2-7, with TRBD2 identical over 8 bases. After removal of 4 bases from V and 7 bases from J, the junction contained 6 bases not matched to a gene. This CDR3 has 13 amino acids. Germline assignment: CDR1 SGHVS and CDR2 FQNEAQ.

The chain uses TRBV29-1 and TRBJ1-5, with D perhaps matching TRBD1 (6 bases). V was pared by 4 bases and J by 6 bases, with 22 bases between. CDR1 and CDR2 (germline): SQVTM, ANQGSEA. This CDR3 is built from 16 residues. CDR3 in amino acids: CSVAASVGGPGQPQHF. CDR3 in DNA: TGCAGCGTTGCCGCTTCGGTGGGGGGGCCGGGTCAGCCCCAGCATTTT.

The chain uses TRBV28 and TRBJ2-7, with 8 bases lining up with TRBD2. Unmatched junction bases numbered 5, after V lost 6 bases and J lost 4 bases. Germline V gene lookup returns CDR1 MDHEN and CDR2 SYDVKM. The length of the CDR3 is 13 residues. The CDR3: CASRSGSRYEQYF. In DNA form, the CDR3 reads TGTGCCAGCAGGAGCGGGAGTCGATACGAGCAGTACTTC.

The CDR3: CASSPTGTGGEKLFF. The CDR3 nucleotides are TGTGCCAGCTCACCTACCGGGACAGGGGGTGAAAAACTGTTTTTT. The chain joins TRBV18 to TRBJ1-4, with 11 bases lining up with TRBD1. The CDR3 totals 15 residues. Germline V gene data show CDR1 as KGHSH and CDR2 as LQKENI. V lost 3 bases, J lost 7 bases, and 4 bases stayed unmatched.

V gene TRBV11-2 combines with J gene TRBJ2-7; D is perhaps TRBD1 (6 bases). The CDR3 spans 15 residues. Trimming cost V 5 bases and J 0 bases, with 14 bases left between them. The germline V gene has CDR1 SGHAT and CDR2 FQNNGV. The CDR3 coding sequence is TGTGCCAGCAGCCTCCGGGACACCTACTCCTACGAGCAGTACTTC. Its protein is CASSLRDTYSYEQYF. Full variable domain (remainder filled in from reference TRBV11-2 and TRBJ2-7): EAGVAQSPRYKIIEKRQSVAFWCNPISGHATLYWYQQILGQGPKLLIQFQNNGVVDDSQLPKDRFSAERLKGVDSTLKIQPAKLEDSAVYLCASSLRDTYSYEQYFGPGTRLTVT.

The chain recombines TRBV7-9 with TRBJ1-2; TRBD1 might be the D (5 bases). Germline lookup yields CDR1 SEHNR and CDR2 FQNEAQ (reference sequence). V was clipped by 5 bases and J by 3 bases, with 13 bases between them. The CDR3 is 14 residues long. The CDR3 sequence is CASSDAGGDYGYTF. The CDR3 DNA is TGTGCCAGCAGCGACGCGGGGGGAGACTATGGCTACACCTTC.

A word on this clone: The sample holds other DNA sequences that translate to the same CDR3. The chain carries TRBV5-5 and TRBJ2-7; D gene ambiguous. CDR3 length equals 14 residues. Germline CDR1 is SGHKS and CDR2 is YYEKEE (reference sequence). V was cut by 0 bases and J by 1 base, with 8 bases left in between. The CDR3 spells CASSLAVGSYEQYF. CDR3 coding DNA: TGTGCCAGCAGCTTGGCCGTAGGGTCCTACGAGCAGTACTTC.

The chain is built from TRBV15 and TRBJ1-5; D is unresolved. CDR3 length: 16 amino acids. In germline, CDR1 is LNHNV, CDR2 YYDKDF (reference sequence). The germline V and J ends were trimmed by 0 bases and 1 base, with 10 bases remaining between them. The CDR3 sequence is CATSRDVGKSNQPQHF. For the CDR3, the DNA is TGTGCCACCAGCAGAGATGTGGGGAAAAGCAATCAGCCCCAGCATTTT. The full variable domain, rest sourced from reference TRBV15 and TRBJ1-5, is DAMVIQNPRYQVTQFGKPVTLSCSQTLNHNVMYWYQQKSSQAPKLLFHYYDKDFNNEADTPDNFQSRRPNTSFCFLDIRSPGLGDTAMYLCATSRDVGKSNQPQHFGDGTRLSIL.

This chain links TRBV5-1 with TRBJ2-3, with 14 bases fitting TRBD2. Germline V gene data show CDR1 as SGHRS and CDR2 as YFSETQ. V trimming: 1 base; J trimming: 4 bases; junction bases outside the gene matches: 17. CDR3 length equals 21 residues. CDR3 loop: CASSLSWTVGLAGANADTQYF. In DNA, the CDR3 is TGCGCCAGCAGCTTGTCTTGGACGGTGGGACTAGCGGGAGCAAATGCAGATACGCAGTATTTT.

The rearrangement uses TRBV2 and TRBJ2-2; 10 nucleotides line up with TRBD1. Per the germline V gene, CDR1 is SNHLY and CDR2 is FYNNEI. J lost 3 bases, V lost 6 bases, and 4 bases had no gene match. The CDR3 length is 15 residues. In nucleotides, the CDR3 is TGTGCCAGCAGCTCCGGGACAGGGGACACCGGGGAGCTGTTTTTT. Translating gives CASSSGTGDTGELFF.